The 24 T cell receptor beta chains listed next were all sequenced from one sample in a study of post-analysis software for immune sequencing data. Study results and caveats: When patients were compared with controls, four to six TRBV segments were more frequent, TRBV5-6, TRBV5-1 and TRBV20-1 among them.

Unique molecular identifiers were carried by the TCR beta cDNA libraries. A single record per CDR3 protein comes from TCRdb applying MiXCR to the PCR reads. The table has around 250,000 distinct CDR3 sequences, 30% to 45% seen once. These TCRs are of unknown antigen specificity. The sequenced sample was blood. These receptors came from a girl aged 10-17 years with multiple sclerosis.

V is TRBV6-6 and J is TRBJ2-1, with 7 bases aligning to TRBD2. Trimming cost V 2 bases and J 9 bases; bases outside gene matches: 13. CDR1 MNHNY and CDR2 SVGAGI come from the germline V gene (reference sequence). The CDR3 is made up of 16 amino acids. The CDR3, as DNA: TGTGCCAGCAGTTACCCCCCCCAGCGGGAAAAGAGTGAGCAGTTCTTC. This sequence encodes CASSYPPQREKSEQFF.

The J gene is TRBJ2-4, the V gene TRBV20-1, with 9 bases aligning to TRBD2. Unmatched junction bases numbered 8, after V lost 5 bases and J lost 9 bases. CDR1 DFQATT and CDR2 SNEGSKA come from the germline V gene (reference sequence). There are 13 residues in the CDR3. The CDR3 nucleotides read TGCAGTGCTCGGGTTAGCGGGGGTCCCATTCAGTACTTC. Its translation is CSARVSGGPIQYF.

This clonotype was counted only a few times. This chain joins TRBV4-1 and TRBJ1-5, with unresolved D. The germline V gene has CDR1 MGHRA and CDR2 YSYEKL. The CDR3 totals 14 residues. V gave up 1 base and J gave up 3 bases, with 7 bases separating them. The CDR3 reads CASSQAGNNQPQHF. The CDR3 nucleotides read TGCGCCAGCAGCCAAGCAGGTAACAATCAGCCCCAGCATTTT.

This clonotype was counted at least ten times. This chain uses TRBV9 with TRBJ1-2; D unresolved. The CDR3 extends over 14 amino acids. Deletions cut 0 bases from V and 0 bases from J, with 6 bases between. Germline V lookup: CDR1 SGDLS, CDR2 YYNGEE. CDR3 amino acids: CASSVGTANYGYTF. CDR3 nucleotides: TGTGCCAGCAGCGTAGGGACGGCTAACTATGGCTACACCTTC.

The chain uses TRBV5-1 and TRBJ2-5; the D is unclear. With 4 bases removed from V and 2 bases from J, the gap between germline ends came to 9 bases. Per germline, CDR1 SGHRS and CDR2 YFSETQ. This CDR3 comprises 13 residues. CDR3 in DNA: TGCGCCAGCAGCCCAGGAGATCAAGAGACCCAGTACTTC. Amino acid sequence: CASSPGDQETQYF.

CDR3 sequence reads: CSAGTGSDTQYF. CDR3 nucleotide sequence: TGCAGTGCCGGGACAGGGTCAGATACGCAGTATTTT. The chain employs TRBV20-1 and TRBJ2-3; 9 bases are shared with TRBD1. Germline CDR1 and CDR2: DFQATT and SNEGSKA (reference sequence). CDR3 length: 12 amino acids. V was clipped by 6 bases and J by 4 bases; unmatched bases: 2.

This clonotype was picked up a small number of times. The rearrangement links TRBV28 to TRBJ2-5; D not resolved. The germline V gene has CDR1 MDHEN and CDR2 SYDVKM. Trimming shortened V by 6 bases and J by 11 bases, and 13 bases separated the two germline ends. There are 11 residues in the CDR3. DNA for the CDR3: TGTGCCAGCAGCCTGAACCAAAAGCAGTACTTC. Its protein is CASSLNQKQYF.

There are many counts of this clonotype. Here the CDR3 reads CASSSGSSYNEQFF. In DNA form, the CDR3 reads TGTGCCAGCTCTAGCGGGAGCTCCTACAATGAGCAGTTCTTC. V and J are TRBV9 and TRBJ2-1; 10 bases match TRBD2. The CDR3 totals 14 residues. The V gene end was trimmed by 7 bases and the J gene end by 0 bases; junction bases not matched to a gene: 1. CDR1 SGDLS and CDR2 YYNGEE come from the germline V gene.

A word on this clonotype: This clone may be a read error of a much larger clone one base away. CDR3 loop: CARSLETRGRGGIVTDTQYF. The CDR3 DNA reads TGTGCCCGCAGCTTAGAGACTCGAGGCAGGGGAGGAATCGTCACAGATACGCAGTATTTT. The chain employs TRBV7-9 and TRBJ2-3; the D gene could be TRBD1 or TRBD2 (6 bases each). The CDR3 runs to 20 residues. CDR1 and CDR2 (germline): SEHNR, FQNEAQ (reference sequence).

V gene TRBV21-1 combines with J gene TRBJ2-7; the D call TRBD2 from the table was never checked on the DNA. TRBV21-1 is termed a pseudogene. The CDR3 is 15 amino acids. CDR3 DNA: TGTGCCAGCAGCAAGGAGGGATCCTTCTCCTACGAGCAGTACTTC. Amino acid sequence: CASSKEGSFSYEQYF.

This clonotype has a count of ten or more. The J gene is TRBJ1-2, the V gene TRBV4-1, with a weak D call TRBD1 (5 bases). The V gene's germline CDR1 is MGHRA and CDR2 YSYEKL. V gave up 4 bases and J gave up 4 bases, with 16 bases separating them. This CDR3 contains 15 residues. The CDR3 region is CASSRRSGEGYGYTF. The CDR3 DNA is TGCGCCAGCAGCCGACGGTCGGGGGAGGGCTATGGCTACACCTTC.

In regard to this clonotype: This sequence may be a read error, since a much larger clone differs from it by one base. The conserved phenylalanine or tryptophan is not found at the CDR3 terminus, so this likely reflects a read error. The chain is built from TRBV7-9 and TRBJ1-2; TRBD1 matches at 7 bases. Germline V gene data show CDR1 as SEHNR and CDR2 as FQNEAQ (reference sequence). The CDR3 has 13 residues. Trimming removed 6 bases from V and 4 bases from J; junction bases left unmatched: 5. The chain's CDR3 is CASRRDSRYGYTC. CDR3 coding DNA: TGTGCCAGCAGAAGGGACAGTCGCTATGGCTACACCTGC.

This clonotype was seen a few times. V is TRBV7-8 and J is TRBJ1-5, with a tentative D call TRBD1 (6 bases). This CDR3 comprises 14 residues. Germline values: CDR1 SGHVS, CDR2 FQNEAQ. Trimming removed 3 bases at V and 6 bases at J, with 12 bases between. CDR3 amino acids: CASSFSGGSQPQHF. The CDR3 bases are TGTGCCAGCAGCTTTAGCGGGGGCAGTCAGCCCCAGCATTTT.

This chain connects TRBV21-1 to TRBJ2-7. TRBV21-1 is labeled a pseudogene. This CDR3 has 10 amino acids. The CDR3 coding sequence is TGTGCCAGGGGAAACTACGAGCAGTACTTC. This codes for CARGNYEQYF.

The chain carries TRBV18 and TRBJ1-5, with 8 positions matching TRBD1. With 4 bases clipped from V and 4 bases from J, the junction kept 6 bases outside the gene matches. This CDR3 is built from 15 residues. Germline V gene lookup returns CDR1 KGHSH and CDR2 LQKENI. The CDR3: CASSRTGLGNQPQHF. The CDR3, as DNA: TGTGCCAGCTCACGGACAGGGCTAGGTAATCAGCCCCAGCATTTT.

This clonotype has a count of ten or more. The gene calls are TRBV20-1 and TRBJ2-5, with D unresolved. V was pared by 6 bases and J by 4 bases, with 6 bases between. Germline assignment: CDR1 DFQATT and CDR2 SNEGSKA (reference sequence). The CDR3 runs to 10 residues. The CDR3 loop is CSAEGETQYF. CDR3 bases: TGCAGTGCGGAAGGAGAGACCCAGTACTTC.

On this clonotype: One base away lies a much larger clone, so this may be a sequencing read error. V usage is TRBV12-3 or TRBV12-4 and J usage is TRBJ2-6; tentatively, D is TRBD1 or TRBD2 (5 bases each). CDR3 length: 18 residues. CDR3 amino acids: CASSLSPFREPGANVRTF. The CDR3 DNA reads as TGTGCCAGCAGTTTATCCCCTTTCCGGGAACCTGGGGCCAACGTCCGGACTTTC.

There are many counts of this clonotype. This CDR3 reads CSARPPGRLLTDTQYF. CDR3 DNA: TGCAGTGCTAGACCGCCGGGACGGCTACTCACAGATACGCAGTATTTT. The V gene is TRBV20-1, the J gene TRBJ2-3; D may correspond to TRBD1 or TRBD2 (5 bases each). CDR3 length: 16 amino acids. V shed 2 bases and J shed 2 bases, with 17 bases lying between them. From germline, CDR1 is DFQATT and CDR2 SNEGSKA (reference sequence).

The V and J genes are TRBV13 and TRBJ2-1, with D possibly TRBD2 on 5 matching bases. The CDR3 runs 17 residues. Germline loops: CDR1 PRHDT, CDR2 FYEKMQ (reference sequence). The germline V and J ends were trimmed by 2 bases and 0 bases, with 14 bases remaining between them. CDR3 in amino acids: CASSLRSGTFSYNEQFF. The CDR3 DNA sequence: TGTGCCAGCAGCTTAAGGAGCGGAACCTTCTCCTACAATGAGCAGTTCTTC.

The V call is TRBV7-2, the J call TRBJ2-7, with D unresolved. Trimming removed 2 bases from V and 0 bases from J, with 11 bases in between. The CDR3 length is 15 residues. The germline CDR1 and CDR2 sequences are SGHTA and FQGNSA. CDR3 sequence reads: CASSLSAANSYEQYF. CDR3 nucleotides: TGTGCCAGCAGCTTATCTGCAGCTAACTCCTACGAGCAGTACTTC.

The genes are TRBV10-3 and TRBJ1-1; tentative D call: TRBD1 (5 bases). This CDR3 has 16 residues. The germline V gene has CDR1 ENHRY and CDR2 SYGVKD. The V end was cut by 3 bases, the J end by 4 bases, with 18 bases between. The CDR3 sequence is CAISDSPQGGGTEAFF. Here the CDR3 DNA reads TGTGCCATCAGTGACTCTCCCCAGGGTGGGGGCACTGAAGCTTTCTTT.

This clonotype was found many times. The rearrangement uses TRBV10-3 and TRBJ1-1, with 7 bases aligning to TRBD1. Germline lookup yields CDR1 ENHRY and CDR2 SYGVKD. Germline trimming cut 2 bases from V and 1 base from J; bases unmatched to any gene: 7. The CDR3 runs 16 residues. CDR3 sequence (DNA): TGTGCCATCAGTGAGGACAGGGCGAAACCGAACACTGAAGCTTTCTTT. Its translation: CAISEDRAKPNTEAFF.

This sequence joins TRBV15 and TRBJ2-3; 7 positions match TRBD2. With 3 bases clipped from V and 0 bases from J, the junction kept 21 bases outside the gene matches. The V gene's germline CDR1 is LNHNV and CDR2 YYDKDF (reference sequence). The CDR3 consists of 21 residues. The CDR3 DNA follows: TGTGCCACCAGCAGTCCTCCGAGGTTGGGTAAAGGGCGGGGGAGCACAGATACGCAGTATTTT. Translation: CATSSPPRLGKGRGSTDTQYF.

The CDR3 DNA reads TGTGCCAGCATGCGGACAGGGGGGAAAAATGAGCAGTTCTTC. Translation gives CASMRTGGKNEQFF. The chain links TRBV7-2 to TRBJ2-1; the match to TRBD1 covers 10 bases. The germline gives CDR1 SGHTA, CDR2 FQGNSA. This CDR3 comprises 14 residues. With V trimmed by 7 bases and J by 7 bases, 7 bases remained unmatched.